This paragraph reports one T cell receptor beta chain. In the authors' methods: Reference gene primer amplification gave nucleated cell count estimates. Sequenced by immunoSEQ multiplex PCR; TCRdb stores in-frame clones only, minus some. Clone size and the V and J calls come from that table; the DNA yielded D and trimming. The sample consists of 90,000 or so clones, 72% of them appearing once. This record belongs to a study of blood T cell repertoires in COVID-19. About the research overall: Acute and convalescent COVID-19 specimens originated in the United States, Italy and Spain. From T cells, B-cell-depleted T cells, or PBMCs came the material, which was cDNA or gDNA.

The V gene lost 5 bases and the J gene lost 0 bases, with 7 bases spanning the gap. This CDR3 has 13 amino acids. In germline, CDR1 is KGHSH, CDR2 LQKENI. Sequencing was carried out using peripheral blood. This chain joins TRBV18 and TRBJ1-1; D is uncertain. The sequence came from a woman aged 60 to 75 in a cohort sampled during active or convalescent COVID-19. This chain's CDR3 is CASSITVNTEAFF. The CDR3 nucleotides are TGTGCCAGCTCAATAACGGTGAACACTGAAGCTTTCTTT. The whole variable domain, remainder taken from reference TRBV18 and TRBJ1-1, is NAGVMQNPRHLVRRRGQEARLRCSPMKGHSHVYWYRQLPEEGLKFMVYLQKENIIDESGMPKERFSAEFPKEGPSILRIQQVVRGDSAAYFCASSITVNTEAFFGQGTRLTVV.